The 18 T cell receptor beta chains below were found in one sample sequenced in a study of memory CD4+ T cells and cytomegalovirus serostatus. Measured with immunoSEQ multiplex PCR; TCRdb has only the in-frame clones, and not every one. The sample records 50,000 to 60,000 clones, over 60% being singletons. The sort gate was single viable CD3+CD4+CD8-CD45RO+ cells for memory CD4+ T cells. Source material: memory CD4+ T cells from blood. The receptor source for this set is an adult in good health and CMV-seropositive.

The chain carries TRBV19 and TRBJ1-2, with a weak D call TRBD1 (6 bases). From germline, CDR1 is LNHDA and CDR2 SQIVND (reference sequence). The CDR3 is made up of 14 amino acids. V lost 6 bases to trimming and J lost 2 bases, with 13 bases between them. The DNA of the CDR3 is TGTGCCAGTAGCAAGGGACACGGAAACTATGGCTACACCTTC. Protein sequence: CASSKGHGNYGYTF.

CDR3 in DNA: TGTGCCACCCGGGCGAAACAAGATAATTCACCCCTCCACTTT. This translates into CATRAKQDNSPLHF. The chain recombines TRBV6-1 with TRBJ1-6; no reliable D call. V lost 10 bases and J 5 bases, leaving 15 bases between the germline ends. Germline V gives CDR1 MNHNS, CDR2 SASEGT. The length of the CDR3 is 14 residues.

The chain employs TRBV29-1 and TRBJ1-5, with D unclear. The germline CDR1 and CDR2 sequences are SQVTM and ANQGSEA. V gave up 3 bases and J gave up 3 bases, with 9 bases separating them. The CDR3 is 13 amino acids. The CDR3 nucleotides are TGCAGCGTTGAGTTGGAGGTCAATCAGCCCCAGCATTTT. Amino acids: CSVELEVNQPQHF.

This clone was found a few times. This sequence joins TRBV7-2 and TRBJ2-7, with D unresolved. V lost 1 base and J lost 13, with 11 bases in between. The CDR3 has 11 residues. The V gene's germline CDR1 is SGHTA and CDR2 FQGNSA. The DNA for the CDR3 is TGTGCCAGCAGCTTAGGGATGGGTCGCTACTTC. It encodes CASSLGMGRYF.

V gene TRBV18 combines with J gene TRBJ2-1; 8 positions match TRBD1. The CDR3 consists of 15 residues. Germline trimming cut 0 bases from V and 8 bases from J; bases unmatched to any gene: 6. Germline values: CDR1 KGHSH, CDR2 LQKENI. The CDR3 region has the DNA TGTGCCAGCTCACCACCGATTGACAGGGGCCATGAGCAGTTCTTC. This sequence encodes CASSPPIDRGHEQFF.

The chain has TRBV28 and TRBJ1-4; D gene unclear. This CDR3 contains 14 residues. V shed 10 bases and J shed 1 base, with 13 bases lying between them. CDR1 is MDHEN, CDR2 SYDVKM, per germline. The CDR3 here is CAIHGPGTNEKLFF. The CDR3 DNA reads TGTGCCATCCACGGTCCGGGAACTAATGAAAAACTGTTTTTT.

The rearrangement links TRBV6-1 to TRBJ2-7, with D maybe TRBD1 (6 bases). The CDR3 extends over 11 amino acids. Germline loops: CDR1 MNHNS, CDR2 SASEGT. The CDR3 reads CGEQGPYEQYF. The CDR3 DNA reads TGTGGGGAACAGGGACCCTACGAGCAGTACTTC.

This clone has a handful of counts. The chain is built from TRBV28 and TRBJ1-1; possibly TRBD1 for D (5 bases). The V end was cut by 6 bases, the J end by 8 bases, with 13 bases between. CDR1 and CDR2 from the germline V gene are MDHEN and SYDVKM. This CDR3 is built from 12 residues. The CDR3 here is CASRDTGREAFF. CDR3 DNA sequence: TGTGCCAGCAGGGACACCGGGAGGGAAGCTTTCTTT.

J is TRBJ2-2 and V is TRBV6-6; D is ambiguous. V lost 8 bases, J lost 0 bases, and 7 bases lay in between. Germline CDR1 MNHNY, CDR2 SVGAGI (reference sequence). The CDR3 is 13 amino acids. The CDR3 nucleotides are TGTGCCAGCTGCCAGCCGAACACCGGGGAGCTGTTTTTT. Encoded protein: CASCQPNTGELFF.

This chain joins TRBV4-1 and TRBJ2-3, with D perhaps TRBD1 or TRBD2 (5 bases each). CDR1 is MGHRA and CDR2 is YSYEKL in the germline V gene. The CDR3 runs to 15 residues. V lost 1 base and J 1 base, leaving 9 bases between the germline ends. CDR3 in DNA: TGCGCCAGCAGCCAAGGGGGGTACGGCACAGATACGCAGTATTTT. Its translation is CASSQGGYGTDTQYF.

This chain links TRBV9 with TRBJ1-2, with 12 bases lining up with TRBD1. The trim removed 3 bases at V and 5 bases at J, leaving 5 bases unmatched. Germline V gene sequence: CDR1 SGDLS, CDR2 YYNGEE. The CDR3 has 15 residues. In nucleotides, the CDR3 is TGTGCCAGCAGCGCGGGACAGGGGGCTGGTTATGGCTACACCTTC. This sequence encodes CASSAGQGAGYGYTF.

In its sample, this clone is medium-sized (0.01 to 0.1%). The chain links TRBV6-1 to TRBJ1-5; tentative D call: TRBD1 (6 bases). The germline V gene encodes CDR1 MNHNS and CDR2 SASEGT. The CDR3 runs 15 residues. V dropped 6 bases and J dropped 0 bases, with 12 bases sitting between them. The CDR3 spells CASRQGRYSNQPQHF. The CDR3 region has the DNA TGTGCCAGCAGACAGGGCAGGTATAGCAATCAGCCCCAGCATTTT.

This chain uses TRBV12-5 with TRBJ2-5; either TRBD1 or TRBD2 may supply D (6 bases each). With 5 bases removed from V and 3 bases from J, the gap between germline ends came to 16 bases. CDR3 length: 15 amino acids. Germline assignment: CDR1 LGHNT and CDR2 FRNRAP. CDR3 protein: CASGAGWGAEETQYF. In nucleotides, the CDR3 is TGTGCTAGTGGTGCTGGATGGGGGGCCGAAGAGACCCAGTACTTC.

CDR3 protein: CASSSDPQSNTEAFF. Written as DNA, the CDR3 is TGCGCCAGCAGCTCGGACCCCCAAAGCAACACTGAAGCTTTCTTT. The chain recombines TRBV5-1 with TRBJ1-1; D unclear. Germline V gene lookup returns CDR1 SGHRS and CDR2 YFSETQ. The CDR3 is 15 residues long. The V end lost 3 bases, the J end lost 2 bases, and 14 bases lay between the germline ends.

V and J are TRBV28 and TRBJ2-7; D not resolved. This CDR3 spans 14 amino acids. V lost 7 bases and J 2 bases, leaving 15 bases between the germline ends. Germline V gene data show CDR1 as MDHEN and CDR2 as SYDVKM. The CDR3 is CASNPQRPPYEQYF. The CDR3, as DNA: TGTGCCAGCAACCCCCAGCGACCCCCCTACGAGCAGTACTTC.

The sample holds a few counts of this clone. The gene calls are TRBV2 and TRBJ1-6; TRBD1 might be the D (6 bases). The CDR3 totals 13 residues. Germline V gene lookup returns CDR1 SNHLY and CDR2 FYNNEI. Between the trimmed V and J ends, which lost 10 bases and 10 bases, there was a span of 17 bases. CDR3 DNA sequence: TGTGCCAACTTACAGGGACCCAAATCACCCCTCCACTTT. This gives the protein CANLQGPKSPLHF.

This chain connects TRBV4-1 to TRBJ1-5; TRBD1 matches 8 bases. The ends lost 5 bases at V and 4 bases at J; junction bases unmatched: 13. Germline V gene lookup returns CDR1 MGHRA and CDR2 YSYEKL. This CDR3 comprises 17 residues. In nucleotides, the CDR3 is TGCGCCAGCAGCGCAAGGGAAAGGGACAGGCAAAATCAGCCCCAGCATTTT. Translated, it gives CASSARERDRQNQPQHF.

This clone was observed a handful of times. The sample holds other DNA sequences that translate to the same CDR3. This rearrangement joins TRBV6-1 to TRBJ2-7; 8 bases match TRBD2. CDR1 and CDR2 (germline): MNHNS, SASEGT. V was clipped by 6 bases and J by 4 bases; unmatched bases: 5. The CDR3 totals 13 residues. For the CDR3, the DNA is TGTGCCAGCAGCGTAGCGGGGACGTACGAGCAGTACTTC. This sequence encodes CASSVAGTYEQYF.